There are many counts of the clone carrying this TCR beta chain. The antigen remains undetermined. The sample belongs to a study of response to subunit inactivated influenza vaccine. Study findings and constraints: That few new T cells are recruited by each seasonal influenza vaccination was the authors' suggestion.

MiXCR was run by TCRdb on the RT-PCR reads, yielding one entry per CDR3 protein. The sample records 400,000 to 650,000 distinct CDR3 sequences, 6% to 9% being singletons. V lost 5 bases and J 4 bases, leaving 11 bases between the germline ends. The CDR3 spans 13 residues. The source material was PBMCs from blood, sampled about 23 months after vaccination. The receptor was derived from a man between 50 and 70 years old who received an inactivated influenza vaccine. This chain links TRBV12-3 or TRBV12-4 with TRBJ1-1; possibly TRBD1 for D (6 bases). The CDR3 bases are TGTGCCAGCAGTGCCGACAGGCTCACTGAAGCTTTCTTT. Translating it yields CASSADRLTEAFF.